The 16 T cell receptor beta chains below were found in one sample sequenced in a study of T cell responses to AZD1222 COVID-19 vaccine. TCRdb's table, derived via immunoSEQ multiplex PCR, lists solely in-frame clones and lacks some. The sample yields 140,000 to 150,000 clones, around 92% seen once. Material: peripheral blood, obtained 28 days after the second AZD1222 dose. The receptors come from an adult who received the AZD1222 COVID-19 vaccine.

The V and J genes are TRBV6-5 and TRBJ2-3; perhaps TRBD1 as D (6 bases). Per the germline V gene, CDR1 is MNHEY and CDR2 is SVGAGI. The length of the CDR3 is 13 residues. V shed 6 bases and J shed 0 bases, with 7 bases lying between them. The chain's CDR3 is CASRQGSTDTQYF. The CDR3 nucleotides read TGTGCCAGCAGACAGGGAAGCACAGATACGCAGTATTTT.

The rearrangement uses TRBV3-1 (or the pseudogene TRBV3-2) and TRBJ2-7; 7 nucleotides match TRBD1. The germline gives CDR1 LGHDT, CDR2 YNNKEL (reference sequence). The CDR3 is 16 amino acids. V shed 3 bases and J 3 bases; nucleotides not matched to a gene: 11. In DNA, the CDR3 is TGTGCCAGCAGCCATCCCGCCGGGACAGCACTCTACGAGCAGTACTTC. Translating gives CASSHPAGTALYEQYF.

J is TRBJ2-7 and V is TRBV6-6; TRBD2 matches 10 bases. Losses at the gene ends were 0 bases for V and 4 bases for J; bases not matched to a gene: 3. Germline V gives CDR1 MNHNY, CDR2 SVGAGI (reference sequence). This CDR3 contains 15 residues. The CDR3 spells CASSYSASGSYEQYF. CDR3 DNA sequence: TGTGCCAGCAGTTACTCGGCTAGCGGGAGTTACGAGCAGTACTTC.

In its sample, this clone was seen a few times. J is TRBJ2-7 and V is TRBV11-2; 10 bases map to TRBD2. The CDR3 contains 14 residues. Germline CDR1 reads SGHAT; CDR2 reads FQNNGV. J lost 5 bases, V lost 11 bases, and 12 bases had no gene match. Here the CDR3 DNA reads TGTGCCTCGGGGGGGGGACTAGCGTCTAACGAGCAGTACTTC. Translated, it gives CASGGGLASNEQYF.

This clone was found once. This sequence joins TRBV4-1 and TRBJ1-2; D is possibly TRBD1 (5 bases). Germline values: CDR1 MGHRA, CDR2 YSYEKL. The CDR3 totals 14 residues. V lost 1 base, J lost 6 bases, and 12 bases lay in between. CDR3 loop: CASSQGQGRDGYTF. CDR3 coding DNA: TGCGCCAGCAGCCAAGGCCAGGGAAGAGATGGCTACACCTTC.

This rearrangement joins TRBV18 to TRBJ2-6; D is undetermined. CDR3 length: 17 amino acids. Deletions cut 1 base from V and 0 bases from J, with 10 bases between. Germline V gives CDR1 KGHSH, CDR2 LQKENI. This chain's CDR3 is CASSPLSRYSGANVLTF. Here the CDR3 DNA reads TGTGCCAGCTCACCACTTAGCAGATACTCTGGGGCCAACGTCCTGACTTTC.

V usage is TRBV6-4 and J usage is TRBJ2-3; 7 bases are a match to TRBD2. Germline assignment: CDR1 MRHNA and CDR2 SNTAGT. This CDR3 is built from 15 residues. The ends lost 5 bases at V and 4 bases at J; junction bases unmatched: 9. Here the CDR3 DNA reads TGTGCCAGCAGTTCGTCGGGAGGCCCCGCAGATACGCAGTATTTT. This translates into CASSSSGGPADTQYF.

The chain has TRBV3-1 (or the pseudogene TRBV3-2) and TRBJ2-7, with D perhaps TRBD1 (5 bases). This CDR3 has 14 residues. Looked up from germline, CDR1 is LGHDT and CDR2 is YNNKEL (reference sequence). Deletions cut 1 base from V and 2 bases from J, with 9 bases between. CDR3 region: CASSQVKGPYEQYF. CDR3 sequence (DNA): TGTGCCAGCAGCCAAGTTAAGGGGCCCTACGAGCAGTACTTC.

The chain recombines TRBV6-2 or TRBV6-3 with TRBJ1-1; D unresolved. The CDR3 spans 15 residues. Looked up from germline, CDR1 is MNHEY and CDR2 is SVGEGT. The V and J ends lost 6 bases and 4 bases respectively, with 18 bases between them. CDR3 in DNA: TGTGCCAGCAGCTCCGTGAAATTTTGGGGCACTGAAGCTTTCTTT. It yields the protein CASSSVKFWGTEAFF.

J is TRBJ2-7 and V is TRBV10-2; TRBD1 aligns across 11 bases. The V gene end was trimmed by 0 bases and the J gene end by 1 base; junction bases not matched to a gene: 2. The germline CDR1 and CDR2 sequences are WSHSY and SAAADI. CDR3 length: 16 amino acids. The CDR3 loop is CASSESGTGGSYEQYF. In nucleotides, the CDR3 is TGCGCCAGCAGTGAGTCCGGGACAGGGGGATCCTACGAGCAGTACTTC.

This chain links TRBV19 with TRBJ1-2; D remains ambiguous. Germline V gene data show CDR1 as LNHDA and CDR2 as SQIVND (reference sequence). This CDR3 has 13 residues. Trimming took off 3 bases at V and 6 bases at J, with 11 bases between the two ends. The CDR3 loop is CASSMIGIHGYTF. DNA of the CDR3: TGTGCCAGTAGTATGATCGGGATCCATGGCTACACCTTC.

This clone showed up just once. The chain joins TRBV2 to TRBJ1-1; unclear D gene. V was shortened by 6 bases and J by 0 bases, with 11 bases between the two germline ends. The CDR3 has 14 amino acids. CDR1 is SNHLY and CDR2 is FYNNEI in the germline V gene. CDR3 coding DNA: TGTGCCAGCAGGGAGGAACGCATGAACACTGAAGCTTTCTTT. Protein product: CASREERMNTEAFF.

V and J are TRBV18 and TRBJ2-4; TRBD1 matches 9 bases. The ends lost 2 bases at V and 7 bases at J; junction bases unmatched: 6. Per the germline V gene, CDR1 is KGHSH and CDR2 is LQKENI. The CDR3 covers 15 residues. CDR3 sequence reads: CASSPSGTGSNIQYF. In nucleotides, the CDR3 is TGTGCCAGCTCACCATCCGGGACAGGGTCGAACATTCAGTACTTC. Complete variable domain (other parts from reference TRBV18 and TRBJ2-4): NAGVMQNPRHLVRRRGQEARLRCSPMKGHSHVYWYRQLPEEGLKFMVYLQKENIIDESGMPKERFSAEFPKEGPSILRIQQVVRGDSAAYFCASSPSGTGSNIQYFGAGTRLSVL.

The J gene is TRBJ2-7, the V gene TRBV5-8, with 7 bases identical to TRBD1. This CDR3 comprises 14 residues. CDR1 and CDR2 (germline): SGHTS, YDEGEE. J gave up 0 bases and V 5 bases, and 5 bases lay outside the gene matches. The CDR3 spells CASRRQGDSYEQYF. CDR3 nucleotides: TGTGCCAGCAGGAGACAGGGTGACTCCTACGAGCAGTACTTC.

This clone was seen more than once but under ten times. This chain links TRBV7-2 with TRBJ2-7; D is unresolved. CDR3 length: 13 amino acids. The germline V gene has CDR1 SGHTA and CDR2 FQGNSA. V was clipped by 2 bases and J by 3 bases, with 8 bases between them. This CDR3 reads CASSLKANYEQYF. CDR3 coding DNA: TGTGCCAGCAGCTTAAAGGCAAACTACGAGCAGTACTTC.

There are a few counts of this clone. The CDR3: CASSQGQGASHEQYF. As DNA, the CDR3 is TGCGCCAGCAGCCAAGGACAGGGGGCGTCCCACGAGCAGTACTTC. This chain joins TRBV4-1 and TRBJ2-7; 10 bases match TRBD1. This CDR3 spans 15 amino acids. V dropped 1 base and J dropped 5; count of bases not matched to a gene: 5. Germline V lookup: CDR1 MGHRA, CDR2 YSYEKL.